The source of this T cell receptor beta chain is a study of blood T cell repertoires in COVID-19. Study context: Nucleic acid was either cDNA or gDNA, and it came from T cells, B-cell-depleted T cells, or PBMCs.

Germline V CDR1 and CDR2: LNHDA, SQIVND (reference sequence). V gave up 3 bases and J gave up 7 bases, with 10 bases separating them. The CDR3 sequence is 14 residues long. As handled by the study authors: Scientists estimated how many nucleated cells there were by amplifying reference gene primers. The data were produced by immunoSEQ multiplex PCR, yet TCRdb's version contains in-frame clones alone and is incomplete. V, J and clone size are those of that table, while D and trimming were read from the DNA. The top ten hold around 2% of the sample, which has roughly 120,000 clones, approximately 90% seen once.

The chain employs TRBV19 and TRBJ1-6; possibly TRBD1 for D (6 bases). Material: peripheral blood. The source is a man aged 45-60 years with COVID-19, enrolled during active disease. The CDR3 region is CASSIGQGNSPLHF. The CDR3 DNA reads TGTGCCAGTAGTATCGGGCAGGGGAATTCACCCCTCCACTTT.